Reported below is one TCR beta chain. This record belongs to a study of blood T cell repertoires in COVID-19. V lost 5 bases, J lost 3 bases, and 13 bases lay in between. The CDR3 contains 14 residues. The germline CDR1 and CDR2 sequences are SEHNR and FQNEAQ (reference sequence). Seattle enrolled patients during active infection and tracked them longitudinally. Authors' data handling: Reference gene primer amplification gave estimated nucleated cell counts. The assay was immunoSEQ multiplex PCR, and TCRdb's table has in-frame clones only and misses some. V, J and clone size are those of that table, while D and trimming were read from the DNA. Of roughly 380,000 clones detected, 89% appear once; the ten largest clones hold 1.5% to 1.9%.

The source of this sequence is a woman in her thirties or forties with COVID-19, enrolled during active disease. Sample: peripheral blood. The gene calls are TRBV7-9 and TRBJ1-1; tentatively, D is TRBD1 (5 bases). CDR3 sequence reads: CASSPTSGHTEAFF. Written as DNA, the CDR3 is TGTGCCAGCAGCCCAACCTCAGGGCACACTGAAGCTTTCTTT.